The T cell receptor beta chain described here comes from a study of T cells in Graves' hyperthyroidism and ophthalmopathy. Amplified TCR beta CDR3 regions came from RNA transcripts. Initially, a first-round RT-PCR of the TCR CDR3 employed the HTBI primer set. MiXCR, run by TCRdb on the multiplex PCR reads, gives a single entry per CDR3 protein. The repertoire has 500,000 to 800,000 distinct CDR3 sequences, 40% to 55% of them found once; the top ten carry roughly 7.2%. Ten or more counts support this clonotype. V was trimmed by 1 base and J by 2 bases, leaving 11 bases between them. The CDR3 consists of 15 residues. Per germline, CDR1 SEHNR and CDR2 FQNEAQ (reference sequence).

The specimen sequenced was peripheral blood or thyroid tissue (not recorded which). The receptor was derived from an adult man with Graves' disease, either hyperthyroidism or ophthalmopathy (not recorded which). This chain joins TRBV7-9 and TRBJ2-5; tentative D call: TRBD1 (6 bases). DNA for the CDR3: TGTGCCAGCAGCTTAGGTGGGCAGGGGCAAGAGACCCAGTACTTC. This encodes CASSLGGQGQETQYF. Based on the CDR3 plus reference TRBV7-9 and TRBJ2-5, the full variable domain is DTGVSQNPRHKITKRGQNVTFRCDPISEHNRLYWYRQTLGQGPEFLTYFQNEAQLEKSRLLSDRFSAERPKGSFSTLEIQRTEQGDSAMYLCASSLGGQGQETQYFGPGTRLLVL.